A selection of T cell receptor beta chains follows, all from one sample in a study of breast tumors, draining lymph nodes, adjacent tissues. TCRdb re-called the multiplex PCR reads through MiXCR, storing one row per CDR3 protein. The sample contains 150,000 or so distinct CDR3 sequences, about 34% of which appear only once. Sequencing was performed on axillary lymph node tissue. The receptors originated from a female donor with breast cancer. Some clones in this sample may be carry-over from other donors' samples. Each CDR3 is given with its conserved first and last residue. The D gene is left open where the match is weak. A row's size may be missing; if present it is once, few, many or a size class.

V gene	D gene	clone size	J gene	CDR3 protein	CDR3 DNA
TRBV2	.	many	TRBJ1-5	CASSGNGGNQPQHF	TGTGCCAGCAGTGGCAACGGGGGCAATCAGCCCCAGCATTTT
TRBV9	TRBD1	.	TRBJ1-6	CASSPGQGSKSPLHF	TGTGCCAGCAGCCCGGGACAGGGGAGTAAATCACCCCTCCACTTT
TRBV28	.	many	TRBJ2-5	CASSLFARRGTQYF	TGTGCCAGCAGTTTATTTGCGCGGCGAGGGACCCAGTACTTC
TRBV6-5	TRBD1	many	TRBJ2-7	CASSLHPGQGTYEQYF	TGTGCCAGCAGCCTACATCCGGGACAGGGCACCTACGAGCAGTACTTC
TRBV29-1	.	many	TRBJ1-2	CSVDLAKGYTF	TGCAGCGTTGATTTGGCGAAGGGCTACACCTTC
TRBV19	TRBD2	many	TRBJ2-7	CATGRGVGYEQYF	TGTGCCACTGGACGGGGGGTTGGTTACGAGCAGTACTTC
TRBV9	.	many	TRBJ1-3	CASSVASGNTIYF	TGTGCCAGCAGCGTAGCTTCTGGAAACACCATATATTTT
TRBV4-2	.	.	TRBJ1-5	CASSPDKGFLQHF	TGTGCCAGCAGCCCAGATAAGGGTTTTCTTCAGCATTTT
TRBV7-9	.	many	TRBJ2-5	CASSFLQETQYF	TGTGCCAGCAGCTTCCTGCAAGAGACCCAGTACTTC
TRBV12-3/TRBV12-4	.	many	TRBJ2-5	CASSLSSETRYF	TGTGCCAGCAGTTTAAGTAGCGAGACCCGGTACTTC
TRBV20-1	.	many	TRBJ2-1	CSARPAQALREQFF	TGCAGTGCTAGGCCGGCCCAGGCCCTTCGGGAGCAGTTCTTC
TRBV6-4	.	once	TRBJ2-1	CASSHGRGSSYNEQFF	TGTGCCAGCAGTCACGGTCGTGGGAGCTCCTACAATGAGCAGTTCTTC
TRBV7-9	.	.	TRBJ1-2	CAVQWDSRGYTF	TGTGCCGTACAATGGGACTCTCGGGGCTACACCTTC
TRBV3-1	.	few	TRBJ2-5	CASSQVPLGRETQYF	TGTGCCAGCAGCCAAGTTCCTTTGGGCCGAGAGACCCAGTACTTC
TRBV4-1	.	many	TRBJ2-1	CAITAASSYNEQFF	TGCGCCATCACAGCCGCAAGCTCCTACAATGAGCAGTTCTTC
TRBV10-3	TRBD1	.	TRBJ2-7	CADRGGGGYEQYF	TGTGCCGACAGGGGGGGGGGGGGCTACGAGCAGTACTTC
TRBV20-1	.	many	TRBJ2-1	CSARTGDSGQFF	TGCAGTGCTAGAACTGGGGACTCGGGGCAGTTCTTC
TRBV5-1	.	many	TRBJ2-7	CASSSPSGTNEQYF	TGCGCCAGCAGCTCGCCCTCCGGGACAAACGAGCAGTACTTC
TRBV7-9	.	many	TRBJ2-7	CASSPPGKPLNEQYF	TGTGCCAGCAGCCCTCCCGGCAAGCCATTGAACGAGCAGTACTTC
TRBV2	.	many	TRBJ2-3	CASSAPLVGTDTQYF	TGTGCCAGCAGCGCGCCACTTGTCGGCACAGATACGCAGTATTTT
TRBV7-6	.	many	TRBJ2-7	CASSPTNSYEQYF	TGTGCCAGCAGCCCCACGAACTCCTACGAGCAGTACTTC
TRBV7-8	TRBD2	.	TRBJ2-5	CASSPKGRECIETQYF	TGTGCCAGCAGCCCGAAGGGGCGGGAGTGCATAGAGACCCAGTACTTC
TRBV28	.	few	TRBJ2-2	CASRPPHTGELFF	TGTGCCAGCAGGCCCCCCCACACCGGGGAGCTGTTTTTT
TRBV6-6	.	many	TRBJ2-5	CASSYSVRGLRETQYF	TGTGCCAGCAGTTACTCAGTGAGGGGCCTGAGAGAGACCCAGTACTTC
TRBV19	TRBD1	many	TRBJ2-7	CASSDRDRSSYEQYF	TGTGCCAGTAGTGACCGGGACAGGAGCTCCTACGAGCAGTACTTC
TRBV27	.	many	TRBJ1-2	CASSFSGVGGYTF	TGTGCCAGCAGTTTTTCCGGGGTTGGGGGCTACACCTTC
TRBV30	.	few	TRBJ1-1	CAWSSTGIEAFF	TGTGCCTGGAGTTCCACGGGGATTGAAGCTTTCTTT
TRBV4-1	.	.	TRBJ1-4	CASSQGVFSGQSNEKLFF	TGCGCCAGCAGCCAAGGCGTTTTCAGTGGACAGTCTAATGAAAAACTGTTTTTT
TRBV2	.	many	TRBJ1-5	CASSAQGNSNQPQHF	TGTGCCAGCAGTGCGCAGGGGAATAGCAATCAGCCCCAGCATTTT
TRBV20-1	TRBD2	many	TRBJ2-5	CSARDSLAVIQETQYF	TGCAGTGCTAGAGATTCCCTAGCGGTGATTCAAGAGACCCAGTACTTC
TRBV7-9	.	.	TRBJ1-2	CASSPSGYTF	TGTGCCAGCAGCCCAAGTGGCTACACCTTC
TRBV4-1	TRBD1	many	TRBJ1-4	CASSRGGQGNEKLFF	TGCGCCAGCAGCCGAGGGGGACAGGGTAATGAAAAACTGTTTTTT
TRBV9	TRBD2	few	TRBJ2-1	CASSDGGASYNEQFF	TGTGCCAGCAGCGACGGGGGGGCCTCCTACAATGAGCAGTTCTTC
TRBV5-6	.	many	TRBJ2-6	CASSFRRSGANVLTF	TGTGCCAGCAGCTTTCGACGCTCTGGGGCCAACGTCCTGACTTTC
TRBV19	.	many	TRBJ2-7	CASSQGKPYEQYF	TGTGCCAGTTCCCAGGGGAAACCCTACGAGCAGTACTTC
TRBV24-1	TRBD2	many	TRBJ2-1	CATSDRTSGNFYNEQFF	TGTGCCACCAGTGACCGGACTAGCGGGAACTTCTACAATGAGCAGTTCTTC
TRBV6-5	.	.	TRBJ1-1	CASKVDWGNTEAFF	TGTGCCAGCAAGGTAGATTGGGGGAACACTGAAGCTTTCTTT
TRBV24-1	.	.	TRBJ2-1	CATSLGTEQFF	TGTGCCACCAGTCTCGGGACTGAGCAGTTCTTC
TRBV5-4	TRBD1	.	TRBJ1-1	CASSVGGADRGAFF	TGTGCCAGCAGCGTAGGGGGCGCGGATCGGGGAGCTTTCTTT
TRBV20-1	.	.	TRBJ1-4	CSARDLRGSHEKLFF	TGCAGTGCTAGAGATCTCCGGGGGTCGCATGAAAAACTGTTTTTT
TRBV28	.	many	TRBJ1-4	CASSLGQGSWANEKLFF	TGTGCCAGCAGTTTAGGGCAGGGAAGCTGGGCTAATGAAAAACTGTTTTTT
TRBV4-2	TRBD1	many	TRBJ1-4	CASSQDTGGASEKLFF	TGTGCCAGCAGCCAAGATACAGGGGGCGCATCAGAAAAACTGTTTTTT
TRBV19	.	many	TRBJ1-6	CASSIGGRTSPLHF	TGTGCCAGTAGTATCGGAGGGCGGACTTCACCCCTCCACTTT
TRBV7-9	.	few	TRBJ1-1	CASSAPGTEAFF	TGTGCCAGCAGCGCCCCAGGGACTGAAGCTTTCTTT
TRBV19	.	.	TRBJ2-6	CASKSGSSGANVLAF	TGTGCCAGTAAATCAGGGAGCTCTGGGGCCAACGTCCTGGCTTTC
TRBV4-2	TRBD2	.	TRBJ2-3	CASSHLTSGGSTDTQYF	TGTGCCAGCAGCCACCTGACTAGCGGGGGAAGTACAGATACGCAGTATTTT
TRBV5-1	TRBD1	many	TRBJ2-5	CASSSSRDSKETQYF	TGCGCCAGCAGTTCAAGTAGGGACAGCAAAGAGACCCAGTACTTC
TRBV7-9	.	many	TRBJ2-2	CASSTRPLPGELFF	TGTGCCAGCAGCACCCGACCCCTCCCCGGGGAGCTGTTTTTT
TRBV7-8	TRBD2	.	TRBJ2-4	CASTPRGGAKNIQYF	TGTGCCAGCACCCCTCGGGGGGGAGCCAAAAACATTCAGTACTTC
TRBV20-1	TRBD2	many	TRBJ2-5	CSAIGLAGAQETQYF	TGCAGTGCTATCGGACTAGCGGGGGCCCAAGAGACCCAGTACTTC
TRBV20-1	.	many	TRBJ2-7	CSASIGEAFYEQYF	TGCAGTGCTTCCATAGGGGAGGCCTTCTACGAGCAGTACTTC
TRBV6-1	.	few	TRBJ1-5	CASSPGTPQPQHF	TGTGCCAGCAGCCCCGGGACACCGCAGCCCCAGCATTTT
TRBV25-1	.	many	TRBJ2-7	CASSEYGGMEQYF	TGTGCCAGCAGTGAATACGGCGGTATGGAGCAGTACTTC
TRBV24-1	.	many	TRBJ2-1	CATSDGLFGSYNEQFF	TGTGCCACCAGTGATGGGCTTTTCGGGTCCTACAATGAGCAGTTCTTC
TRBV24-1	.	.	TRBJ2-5	CATPRRGLAVAQETQYF	TGTGCCACCCCAAGGAGGGGCTTAGCCGTAGCACAAGAGACCCAGTACTTC
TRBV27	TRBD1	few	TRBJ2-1	CASSPVGQGQNEQFF	TGTGCCAGCAGCCCGGTGGGACAGGGTCAAAATGAGCAGTTCTTC
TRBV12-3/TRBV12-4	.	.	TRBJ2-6	CASTQLNTGELFFGANVLTF	.
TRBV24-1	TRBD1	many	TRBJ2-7	CATSSGQGFYEQYF	TGTGCCACCAGTTCGGGACAGGGGTTCTACGAGCAGTACTTC
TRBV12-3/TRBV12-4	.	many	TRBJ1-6	CASSPTTGFNSPLHF	TGTGCCAGCAGTCCCACGACAGGCTTTAATTCACCCCTCCACTTT
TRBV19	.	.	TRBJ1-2	CASSIGLAGGYTF	TGTGCCAGTAGTATAGGGTTGGCCGGGGGCTACACCTTC